This T cell receptor beta chain was found in a study of vaccination and CD4 T cells after COVID-19. At the level of the study: Post-COVID sampling occurred a median roughly 100 days after diagnosis (range 35 to 161). Post-vaccine sampling followed dose two by a median around 74 days (range 14 to 241).

The germline V gene encodes CDR1 KGHSH and CDR2 LQKENI. This CDR3 has 13 residues. The V end was cut by 3 bases, the J end by 3 bases, with 9 bases between. As for treatment: roughly nine-day PBMC culture with coronavirus spike peptide pools or control peptides (ViraFEST assay). ViraFEST grew antigen-specific T cells using peptide pools, then sequenced TCRs. The study's findings and limits: Counts of SARS-CoV-2-reactive clonotypes had a median that went from approximately 21 to 38, a nonsignificant change.

Sequencing of the DNA from cultured CD4+ T cells was carried out with the Oncomine TCR Beta short-read assay. TCRdb re-derived calls from the PCR reads in MiXCR, one entry per CDR3 protein. This table has around 21,000 distinct CDR3 sequences, about 50% appearing once. Of note for this clonotype: What it recognizes is unknown.

This clonotype was sampled from a human donor who had recovered from COVID-19. The sequencing sample was made of CD4+ T cells from blood, cultured in vitro. The rearrangement links TRBV18 to TRBJ2-7; D is possibly TRBD1 (5 bases). The CDR3 DNA follows: TGTGCCAGCTCACCTCCAGGGATCTACGAGCAGTACTTC. Protein product: CASSPPGIYEQYF.